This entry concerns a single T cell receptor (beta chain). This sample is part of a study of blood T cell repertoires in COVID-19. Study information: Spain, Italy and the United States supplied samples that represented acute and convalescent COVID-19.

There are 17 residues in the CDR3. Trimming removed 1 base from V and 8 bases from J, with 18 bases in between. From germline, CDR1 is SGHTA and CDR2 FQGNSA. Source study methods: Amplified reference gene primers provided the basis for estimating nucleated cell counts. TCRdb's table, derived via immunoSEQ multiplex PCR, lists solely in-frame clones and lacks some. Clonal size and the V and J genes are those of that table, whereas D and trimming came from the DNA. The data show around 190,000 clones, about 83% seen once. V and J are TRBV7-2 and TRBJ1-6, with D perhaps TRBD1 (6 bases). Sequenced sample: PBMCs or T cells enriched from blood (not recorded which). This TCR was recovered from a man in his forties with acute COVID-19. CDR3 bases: TGTGCCAGCAGCTTAGTGACACCTCGAAGGACAGATTCACCCCTCCACTTT. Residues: CASSLVTPRRTDSPLHF.